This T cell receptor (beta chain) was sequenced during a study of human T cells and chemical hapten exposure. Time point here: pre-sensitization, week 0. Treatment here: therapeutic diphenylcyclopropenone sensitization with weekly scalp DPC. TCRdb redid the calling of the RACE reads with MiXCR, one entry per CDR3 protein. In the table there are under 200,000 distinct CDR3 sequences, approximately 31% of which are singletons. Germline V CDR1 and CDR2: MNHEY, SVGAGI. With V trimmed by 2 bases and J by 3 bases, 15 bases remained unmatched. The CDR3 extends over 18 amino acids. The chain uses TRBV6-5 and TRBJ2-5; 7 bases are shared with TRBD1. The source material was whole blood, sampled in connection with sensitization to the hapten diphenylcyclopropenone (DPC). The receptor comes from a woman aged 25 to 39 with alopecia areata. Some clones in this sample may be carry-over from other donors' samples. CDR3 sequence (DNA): TGTGCCAGCAGTTACCGACTGTCCCGGGACAGAGAAAAAGAGACCCAGTACTTC. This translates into CASSYRLSRDREKETQYF.